The following is a T cell receptor beta chain sequence with its context. Its antigen remains undetermined. No base quality values were provided; no much bigger clone lies one nucleotide off. The germline V gene gives CDR1 as SGDLS and CDR2 as YYNGEE. The cysteine opens and the phenylalanine closes a CDR3 of 16 amino acids. The only DNA kept is the CDR3, 48 bases in frame from the first base. V is pruned by 3 bases and J by 8 bases, leaving 7 bases of the junction without a gene match. The sample belongs to a study of cytomegalovirus exposure and HLA in healthy donors (dated by TCRdb to about 2017). Background for the entire study: An earlier analysis of around 600 of the donors reported about 250 Gb of sequence data and approximately 110 million unique TCR beta sequences from 190 million or so T cells. Among around 400 genotyped donors of the cohort, an average of approximately 240,000 unique TCR beta nucleotide sequences were sequenced per donor, roughly 20% of them non-productive. The later analysis used no new phenotypic data to find candidate immune exposures, relying instead on TCR beta sequences and their occurrence across donors. The aim of the study was to test whether cataloging public T cell receptors could identify signatures of past pathogen exposure. To decide whether each TCR beta V gene segment behaved as functional or pseudogenic, an earlier analysis of some 600 of the donors relied on high-throughput TCR beta sequencing. A few DR-DQ haplotypes were treated as single units for association and clustering because of strong linkage in the cohort. A later analysis re-analyzed previously published TCR beta repertoires from 666 donors and added high-resolution HLA genotyping to study TCR occurrence patterns. Typing coverage differed by locus: A, B, C, DRB1 and DQB1 were typed in about 620-630 donors, DQA1 in 522, DPA1 in approximately 600, and DPB1 in 472. Donor age, sex, ethnicity and CMV serostatus were compiled together with the repertoire data. In addition to the first cohort of approximately 670 subjects, a separate validation cohort of over 90 different subjects was used. Every repertoire in the discovery cohort had been generated on one and the same sequencing platform. Both class I and class II loci were covered by HLA typing, at four-digit resolution. High-throughput TCR immunosequencing, statistical association of individual TCRs with disease status, and machine learning were combined to predict cytomegalovirus infection status. Using immunosequencing, the study profiled T cell repertoires from about 610 subjects and related those repertoires to cytomegalovirus serostatus. A later genetic analysis used genome-wide SNP genotypes for about three fifths of the 666 donors, treating that subset as a discovery cohort. Of the roughly 430 genotyped donors, about 84% fell in the genetic ancestry cluster associated with self-reported Caucasian donors. Approximately 330 gigabases of sequencing data and roughly 80 million unique TCR sequences made up an early release that covered around 640 HLA-typed donors. What the research found in general, with its limitations: In a later analysis, most CMV-associated TCR beta chains were found to appear HLA-restricted, with HLA associations seemingly driven largely by CMV exposure. Linkage disequilibrium might explain the correlated functional status among segregating V segments, but an unknown experimental factor could not be excluded. An association between a missense DCLRE1C variant and V-gene and J-gene trimming of TCR beta chains was found in a later genetic analysis and replicated in an independent cohort. In a later analysis, 16,951 TCR beta sequences were associated with specific HLA alleles at a false discovery rate of 0.05. A further reported finding was that TCR beta sequences accurately predicted the HLA-A and HLA-B alleles for most subjects in the first cohort. Most TCR sequences were observed very rarely across donors, whereas some public TCRs were present in many individuals. A later analysis reported that several top co-occurrence clusters appeared linked to parvovirus B19, influenza, CMV and Epstein-Barr virus. Because the 87-base-pair reads could not distinguish some IMGT-functional V segments, including TRBV6-2 and TRBV6-3, those segments were excluded. A later analysis found that HLA-associated TCR beta chains were more clonally expanded and had lower generation probabilities than equally common non-associated chains. Broadly in line with IMGT annotations, most TCR beta V segments showed up in productive rearrangements about 90% or about 30% of the time in an earlier analysis of several hundred of the donors. The classifier was reported to diagnose cytomegalovirus status with high specificity and sensitivity in both the original and validation cohorts. Assigning TCR associations to individual alleles was difficult when HLA alleles, especially DR and DQ, strongly co-occurred. Compared with the approximately 700-donor mean, donors in an Asian-associated ancestry cluster had fewer N-insertions in productive TCRs, according to a later genetic analysis. A cluster of highly shared sequence variants was judged likely to represent a technical artifact of the sequencing pipeline. Because counts were too low, roughly 16 rarely observed V segments, including chromosome 9 orphons, were excluded from the earlier analysis of 587 of the donors. Immune exposure information for the cohort was limited to CMV serostatus. In vitro tests confirmed that a few of the cytomegalovirus-associated TCR beta chains recognize cytomegalovirus antigens. This cohort had only TCR beta chains sequenced, and the lack of alpha or paired-chain data limited which features could be detected. The study listed 150 to 200 TCR beta chains as associated with cytomegalovirus. The authors suggested that the approach could potentially be extended to other disease states and immunological phenotypes. A later analysis found that TCR association rates varied across HLA loci, with DRB1 alleles showing the most associated TCRs and HLA-C alleles the fewest. Presence/absence analyses assumed roughly uniform sequencing depth across donors, an assumption that may not hold. Because HLA typing was unavailable for some donors at each locus, only the typed subset was used in association tests.

The cohort consisted of 600 to 750 healthy bone marrow donors. Cohort members were all nominally healthy when sampled, although unrecorded immune exposures were likely present. The donor tested CMV seronegative and was one of the 352 seronegative cohort members. Each donor provided a peripheral blood sample, and peripheral blood mononuclear cells were used for TCR beta sequencing. Genomic DNA was extracted from the blood cell samples with the Qiagen DNeasy Blood Extraction Kit. The library came from the immunoSEQ multiplex PCR assay. The multiplex PCR relied on a mix of 60 forward primers for TCR Vbeta segments and 13 reverse primers for TCR Jbeta segments. Amplification of the CDR3 region of rearranged TCR beta genes was performed with a multiplex PCR assay on genomic DNA. The amplified TCR beta libraries were sequenced on the Illumina HiSeq System as 87-base-pair reads. The authors processed their data as follows. A later analysis tallied around 80 million unique TCR beta chains across the 666 repertoires, and approximately 12 million of those chains were shared by two or more donors. Raw reads were error-corrected and collapsed into unique sequences with a nearest-neighbor algorithm that merged closely related sequences to remove PCR and sequencing errors. Alignment of CDR3 sequences to IMGT reference sequences was used to assign V, D and J gene segments. For a sequence to be retained, at least a six-nucleotide match to both a V gene segment and a J gene segment was required. A rearrangement was called productive if the CDR3 had no stop codons and remained in frame with V and J, and every other rearrangement was called non-productive. CDR3 was defined by IMGT convention, running from the second conserved V-encoded cysteine to the conserved J-encoded phenylalanine. In an earlier analysis of around 640 of the donors, sequences lacking an unambiguous match to a single V gene segment were excluded. In an earlier analysis of approximately 560 of the donors, a V segment was called functional when productive rearrangements were above 56.7%, and segregating when the standard deviation between donors exceeded 5%. A statistical classification framework was developed to diagnose cytomegalovirus status using the catalog of TCR beta chain sequences. In a later analysis, TCR nucleotide sequences were compared against IMGT/GENE-DB human TR gene sequences so that V and J genes could be assigned. Using the TCRdist pipeline, a later analysis assigned CDR3 sequences along with most-parsimonious VDJ recombination scenarios. In a later analysis, each TCR beta chain was defined by its CDR3 amino acid sequence together with its V-gene family, and reads without a unique V-gene family were excluded. To address suspected cross-contamination and a sequencing artifact, a later analysis removed several hundred highly shared, low-generation-probability nucleotide sequences. For each public chain, a later analysis derived a clonal expansion index from normalized ranks of inferred template counts within each repertoire. Generation probabilities in a later analysis came from a VDJ recombination model fitted to out-of-frame rearrangements, and those results were checked against IGoR. In a later analysis, hypergeometric tests were used to score TCR-TCR, TCR-HLA and TCR-CMV co-occurrence, with a repertoire-size bias correction applied to TCR pairs. False discovery rates were estimated in a later analysis by permuting HLA or CMV assignments 20 times. A later analysis grouped co-occurring TCRs with DBSCAN, adding TCRdist sequence similarity when clustering within HLA-allele-positive subsets. Repertoires with fewer than 30,000 or more than 120,000 public chains were left out of co-occurrence clustering, as were about 5 repertoires with anomalous nucleotide sharing. This is the immuneACCESS table as TCRdb keeps it, with only in-frame sequences that have V and J called. A part of the clones is gone; compared with another copy, unresolved V genes explain less than half, and the rest is unexplained. That table supplies the V and J calls and clone size; D and trimming were determined from the DNA. This sample holds about 150,000 clones; roughly 76% were observed only once. The top ten hold 2.3% of the sample.

Sequencing input: PBMCs. This chain joins TRBV9 to TRBJ2-1, with 14 junctional bases fitting TRBD2. The receptor comes from a male donor in good health and CMV-seronegative. The CDR3 region reads CASSGGLAGDLYEQFF. The nucleotide sequence is TGTGCCAGCAGCGGGGGACTAGCGGGGGACCTCTATGAGCAGTTCTTC.